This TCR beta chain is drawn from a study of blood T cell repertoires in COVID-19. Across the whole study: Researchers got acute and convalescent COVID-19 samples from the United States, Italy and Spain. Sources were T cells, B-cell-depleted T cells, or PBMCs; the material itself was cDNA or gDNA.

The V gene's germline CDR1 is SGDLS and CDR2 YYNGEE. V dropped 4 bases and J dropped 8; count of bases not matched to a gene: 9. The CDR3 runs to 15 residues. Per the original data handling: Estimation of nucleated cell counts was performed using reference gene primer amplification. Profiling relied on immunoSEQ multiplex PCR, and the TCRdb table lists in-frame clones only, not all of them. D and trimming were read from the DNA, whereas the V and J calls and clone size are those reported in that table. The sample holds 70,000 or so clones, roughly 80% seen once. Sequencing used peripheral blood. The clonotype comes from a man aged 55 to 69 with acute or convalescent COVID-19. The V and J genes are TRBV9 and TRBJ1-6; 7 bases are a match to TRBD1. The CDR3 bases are TGTGCCAGCAGCCCCTACGGACAGGCCGATTCACCCCTCCACTTT. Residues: CASSPYGQADSPLHF.